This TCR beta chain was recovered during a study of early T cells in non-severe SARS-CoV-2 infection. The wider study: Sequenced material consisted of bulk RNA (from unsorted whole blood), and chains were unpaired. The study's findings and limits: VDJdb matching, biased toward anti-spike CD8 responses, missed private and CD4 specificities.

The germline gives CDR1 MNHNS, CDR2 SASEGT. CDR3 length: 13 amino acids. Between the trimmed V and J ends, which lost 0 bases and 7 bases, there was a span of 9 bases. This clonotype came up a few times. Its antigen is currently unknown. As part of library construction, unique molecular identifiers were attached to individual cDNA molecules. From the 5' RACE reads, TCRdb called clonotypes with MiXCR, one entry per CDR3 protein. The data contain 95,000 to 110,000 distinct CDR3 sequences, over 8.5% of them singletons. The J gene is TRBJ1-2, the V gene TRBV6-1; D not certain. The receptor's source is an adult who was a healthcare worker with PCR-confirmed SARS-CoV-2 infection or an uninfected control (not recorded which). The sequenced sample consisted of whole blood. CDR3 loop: CASSEAESGGYTF. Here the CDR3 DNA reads TGTGCCAGCAGTGAAGCGGAAAGCGGTGGCTACACCTTC.